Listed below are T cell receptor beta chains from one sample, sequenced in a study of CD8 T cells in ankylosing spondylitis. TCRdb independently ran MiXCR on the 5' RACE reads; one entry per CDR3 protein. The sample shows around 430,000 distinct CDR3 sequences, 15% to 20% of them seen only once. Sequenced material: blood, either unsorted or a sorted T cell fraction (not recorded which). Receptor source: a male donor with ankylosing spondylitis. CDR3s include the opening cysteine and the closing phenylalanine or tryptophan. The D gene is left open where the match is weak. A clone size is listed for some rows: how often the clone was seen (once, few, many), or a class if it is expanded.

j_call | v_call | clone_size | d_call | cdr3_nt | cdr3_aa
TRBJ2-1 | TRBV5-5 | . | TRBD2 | TGTGCCAGCAGCTTGCCAAGCGGGAGGACCGATGAGCAGTTCTTC | CASSLPSGRTDEQFF
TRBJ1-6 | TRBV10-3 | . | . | TGTGCCATCAGTGCGGCAGGGGCGAATTCACCCCTCCACTTT | CAISAAGANSPLHF
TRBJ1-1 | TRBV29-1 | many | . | TGCAGCGTTGAAGGAGAGGGGGAAGCTTTCTTT | CSVEGEGEAFF
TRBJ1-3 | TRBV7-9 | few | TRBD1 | TGTGCCAGCAGCCCCGGGACAGTAGGAAACACCATATATTTT | CASSPGTVGNTIYF
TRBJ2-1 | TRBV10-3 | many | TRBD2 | TGTGCCATCAGTGAGCCCTTAGCGGGAATGGACTACAATGAGCAGTTCTTC | CAISEPLAGMDYNEQFF
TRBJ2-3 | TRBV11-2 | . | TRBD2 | TGTGCCAGCAGCTTCCCCCGACTAGCGGGGGGAAGCACAGATACGCAGTATTTT | CASSFPRLAGGSTDTQYF
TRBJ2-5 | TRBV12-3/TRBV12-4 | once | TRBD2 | TGTGCCAGCAGTTTAGGTCGCGGTGGGGGGGGGGAGACCCAGTACTTC | CASSLGRGGGGETQYF
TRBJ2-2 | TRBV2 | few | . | TGTGCCAGCAGTGAAGTAGGGCTCACCGGGGAGCTGTTTTTT | CASSEVGLTGELFF
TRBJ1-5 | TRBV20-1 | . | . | TGCAGTGCCCACGGGACACACAATCAGCCCCAGCATTTT | CSAHGTHNQPQHF
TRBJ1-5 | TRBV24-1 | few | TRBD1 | TGTGCCACCAGTGATCACAGGGGGCGACGGCGCAATCAGCCCCAGCATTTT | CATSDHRGRRRNQPQHF
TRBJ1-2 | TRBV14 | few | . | TGTGCCAGCAGCCAAGGCTTGGGACACTATGGCTACACCTTC | CASSQGLGHYGYTF
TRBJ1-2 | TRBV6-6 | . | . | TGTGCTGGCTATGGCTACACCTTC | CAGYGYTF
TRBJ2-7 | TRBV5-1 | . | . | TGCGCCAGCAGCTTAGCGGTAGGCCTACAAGAGCAGTACTTC | CASSLAVGLQEQYF
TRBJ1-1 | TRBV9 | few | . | TGTGCCAGCACCGCCGGGGGGGCGGGGAACACTGAAGCTTTCTTT | CASTAGGAGNTEAFF
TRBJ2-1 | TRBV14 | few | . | TGTGCCAGCAGCCAAAGGCAGGTTTACAATGAGCAGTTCTTC | CASSQRQVYNEQFF
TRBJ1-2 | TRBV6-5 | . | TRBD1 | TGTGCCAGCGGGGACAGATCTTATGGCTACACCTTC | CASGDRSYGYTF